This note documents a single T cell receptor beta chain sequence. The antigen it binds to is not known. It has no much larger one-base neighbor in the sample; base qualities were not kept. V and J lose 3 bases and 1 base, and a span of 12 bases separates them. The CDR3 holds 14 amino acids from the cysteine to the phenylalanine. Only CDR3 DNA remains: 42 bases, in frame from the first base. CDR1 is given as GTSNPN and CDR2 as SVGIG, both from the germline V gene (reference sequence). The entry originates in a study of breast tumors, draining lymph nodes, adjacent tissues (TCRdb year 2016). In the study overall: In breast cancer patients, the study compared the TCR beta repertoires of tumor, adjacent nontumor tissue and axillary lymph nodes. In human breast cancer, the study set out to assess how tumor, surrounding tissue and draining lymph node repertoires relate to one another and whether T cells might be exchanged between them.

What the authors observed across the whole study: The data were judged consistent with most tumor T cells deriving from the lymph node and then expanding within tumor tissue. T-cell repertoire diversity in tumors was found to be lower than in lymph nodes but higher than in nontumor tissue, and preferential V and J gene usage was observed. The study presented the conclusion that tumor T cells originate in lymph nodes as consistent with a hypothesis, not as something directly demonstrated. Tumor and nontumor tissue repertoires were found to be significantly more similar in luminal-like than in basal-like breast cancer.

Sequencer: Illumina HiSeq 2000. TCR beta chain libraries were generated by multiplex PCR amplification. High-throughput sequencing was used to analyze the amplified TCR beta chain products. TCRdb applied fastp at Q25 and MiXCR to the public reads, then kept only in-frame beta chains. Each record represents a unique CDR3 protein, reported with the most common genes and DNA among its rows. The sample table records 150,000 to 250,000 distinct CDR3 sequences; around 29% of these occur just once. Around 4.4% of the sample is in the top ten clones. Lymph node samples came from the axillary draining lymph nodes of breast cancer patients.

Sequencing was performed on axillary lymph node tissue. Rearrangement joined TRBV30 to TRBJ1-1; possibly the D gene is TRBD1, per 5 matching bases. The TCR was taken from a female donor with breast cancer. Some clones in this sample may be carry-over from other donors' samples. The DNA reads as follows: TGTGCCTGGAGCTCGGGACGGTCGAACACTGAAGCTTTCTTT. Translation gives CAWSSGRSNTEAFF.